These T cell receptor beta chains were read from a single sample in a study of cytomegalovirus exposure and HLA in healthy donors. The protocol was immunoSEQ multiplex PCR, while the TCRdb copy is restricted to in-frame clones and leaves out a portion. This sample has 35,000 to 55,000 clones, with 60% to 80% found just once. Source material: PBMCs. The origin of the receptors is a man aged 25 to 40 in good health and CMV-seronegative. The conserved cysteine and the conserved F or W are not part of the CDR3 here. The order of the fields is CDR3 length, clone size, J gene, V gene, CDR3 protein. Some rows mark clone size as missing; the rest say once, few, many or name a class of expanded clone.

12	once	TRBJ1-2	TRBV28	ASSLNRGLHGYT
14	-	TRBJ2-1	TRBV15	ATSRAGTRGINEQF
13	-	TRBJ1-2	TRBV4-2	ASSQVFKGNYGYT
14	-	TRBJ2-3	TRBV6-6	ASSFTILARADTQY
14	-	TRBJ2-3	TRBV7-2	ASSLAVAGGTDTQY
14	-	TRBJ2-5	TRBV5-1	ASSLAVAGAGETQY
16	-	TRBJ2-6	TRBV19	ASSTRQQGLRGANVLT
16	-	TRBJ2-6	TRBV7-5	ARSLVDRASSGANVLT
12	-	TRBJ2-6	TRBV6-1	ASSWGAGANVLT
11	few	TRBJ2-7	TRBV19	ASSKHRGIEQY
14	-	TRBJ1-4	TRBV4-1	ASSQRGGLVSEKLF
12	-	TRBJ1-1	TRBV11-2	ASSYPPGGTEAF
14	once	TRBJ2-3	TRBV5-1	ASSLEFRGGKDTQY
11	once	-	TRBV5-4	ASSTPGTYEQY
15	few	TRBJ1-1	TRBV9	ASSVGLAGGAGTEAF
14	-	TRBJ2-1	TRBV9	ASSSVALAGGGEQF
13	-	TRBJ2-5	TRBV6-4	ASRELAGGVKTQY
12	-	TRBJ2-7	TRBV7-6	ASSQGLATYEQY
12	few	TRBJ1-4	TRBV5-6	ASSRDRGEEKLF
12	-	TRBJ2-2	TRBV6-5	ASKGLDVSGELF
13	few	TRBJ2-3	TRBV5-4	ASSLAAGDTDTQY
13	-	TRBJ1-5	TRBV11-2	ASSQGQGDHQPQH